Included here is one TCR beta chain sequence, with context. Its antigen is not known. This sample was taken from a study of T cell responses to AZD1222 COVID-19 vaccine. Broader study findings: Clonal diversity was possibly underestimated; the donors were predominantly white British and more often female.

Generated by immunoSEQ multiplex PCR, the TCRdb table keeps only in-frame clones and is missing some. The repertoire holds more than 110,000 clones, with roughly 85% as singletons. CDR1 and CDR2 from the germline V gene are SEHNR and FQNEAQ (reference sequence). V lost 4 bases to trimming and J lost 2 bases, with 15 bases between them. This CDR3 spans 15 amino acids. The TCR sequence derives from an adult in good health. Sample: peripheral blood, taken on day 0 of AZD1222 vaccination. The gene calls are TRBV7-9 and TRBJ2-7; perhaps TRBD1 as D (5 bases). The CDR3 DNA sequence: TGTGCCAGCAGCTCCCCGGACAAGGCGGCCTACGAGCAGTACTTC. It translates to CASSSPDKAAYEQYF. Supplemented by reference TRBV7-9 and TRBJ2-7, the full variable domain reads DTGVSQNPRHKITKRGQNVTFRCDPISEHNRLYWYRQTLGQGPEFLTYFQNEAQLEKSRLLSDRFSAERPKGSFSTLEIQRTEQGDSAMYLCASSSPDKAAYEQYFGPGTRLTVT.